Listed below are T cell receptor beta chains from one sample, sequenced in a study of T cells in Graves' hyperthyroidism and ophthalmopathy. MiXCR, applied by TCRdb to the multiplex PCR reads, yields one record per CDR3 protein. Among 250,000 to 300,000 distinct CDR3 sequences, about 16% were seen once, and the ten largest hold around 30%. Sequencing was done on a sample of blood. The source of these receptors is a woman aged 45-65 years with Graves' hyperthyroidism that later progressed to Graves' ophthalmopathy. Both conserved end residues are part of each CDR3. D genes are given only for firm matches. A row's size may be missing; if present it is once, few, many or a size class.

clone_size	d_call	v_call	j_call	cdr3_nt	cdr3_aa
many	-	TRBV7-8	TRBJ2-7	TGTGCCAGCAGCTCGGCTCCCGGTGGCAGTTCCTACGAGCAGTACTTC	CASSSAPGGSSYEQYF
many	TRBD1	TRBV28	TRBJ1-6	TGTGCCAGCAGCCAGGGACAGGGAGGCTCACCCCTCCACTTT	CASSQGQGGSPLHF
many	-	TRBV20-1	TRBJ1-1	TGCAGTTCGGGTCACCCGGGAGGCACTGAAGCTTTCTTT	CSSGHPGGTEAFF
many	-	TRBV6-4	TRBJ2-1	TGTGCCAGCAGTGACGCCTCTACGAGCTCCTACAATGAGCAGTTCTTC	CASSDASTSSYNEQFF
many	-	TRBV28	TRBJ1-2	TGTGCCAGCCTCAGTGGCAGAGCCTTTGGCTACACCTTC	CASLSGRAFGYTF
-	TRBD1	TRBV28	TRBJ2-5	TGTGCCAGCAGTTTCTCCGGGACAGGGGGCGCCGAGACCCAGTACTTC	CASSFSGTGGAETQYF
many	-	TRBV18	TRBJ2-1	TGTGCCAGCTCACCTCCCCCGCCAGAGAGGTTCTATGAGCAGTTCTTC	CASSPPPPERFYEQFF
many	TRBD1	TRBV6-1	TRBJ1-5	TGTGCCAGCAGCCCCAGGACAGGGAATGGGAATCAGCCCCAGCATTTT	CASSPRTGNGNQPQHF
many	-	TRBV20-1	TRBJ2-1	TGCAGTGCCCCCCCGAATGAGCAGTTCTTC	CSAPPNEQFF
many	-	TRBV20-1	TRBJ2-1	TGCAGTGCTAGAGGGGACCACTTGAGCGGCCGCGCAGTCGAGCAGTTCTTC	CSARGDHLSGRAVEQFF
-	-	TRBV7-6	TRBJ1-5	TGTGCCAGCAGCCCCTTAGGCAGTCGGCCCCAGCATTTT	CASSPLGSRPQHF
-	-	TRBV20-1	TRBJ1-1	TGCAGTGCTAGAGGGGGGGCAGTTAGGATTCACACTGAAGCTTTCTTT	CSARGGAVRIHTEAFF
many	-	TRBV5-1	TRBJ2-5	TGCGCCAGCAGCTTGGCGGGGACTGGAGAGACCCAGTACTTC	CASSLAGTGETQYF
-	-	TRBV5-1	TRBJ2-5	TGCGCCAGCAGCGATAGAGGCTTCGGGCGGAACCAAGAGACCCAGTACTTC	CASSDRGFGRNQETQYF
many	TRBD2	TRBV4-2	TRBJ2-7	TGTGCCAGCAGCCAGGCCCGACTAGCGGCTTACGAGCAGTACTTC	CASSQARLAAYEQYF
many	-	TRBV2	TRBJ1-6	TGTGCCAGCACGGGGGACGATTCACCCCTCCACTTT	CASTGDDSPLHF
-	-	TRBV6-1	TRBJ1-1	TGTGCCAGCTGCAAGGGCACTGAAGCTTTCTTT	CASCKGTEAFF
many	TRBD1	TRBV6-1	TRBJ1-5	TGTGCCAGCAGTGGACAGGGTATCAATCAGCCCCAGCATTTT	CASSGQGINQPQHF
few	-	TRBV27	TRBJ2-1	TGTGCCAGCAGTTCCTCCGTAACCTCCTACAATGAGCAGTTCTTC	CASSSSVTSYNEQFF
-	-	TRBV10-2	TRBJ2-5	TGCGCCAGCAGTGAGTGGCGGGGAGAGGCCCAGTACTTC	CASSEWRGEAQYF
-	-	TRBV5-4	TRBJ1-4	TGTGCCAGCAGCACCTTCACTGAAAAACTGTTTTTT	CASSTFTEKLFF
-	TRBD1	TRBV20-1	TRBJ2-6	TGCAGTGCTAGACCCCACTTACAGGGGGCCCGCTCTGGGGCCAACGTCCTGACTTTC	CSARPHLQGARSGANVLTF
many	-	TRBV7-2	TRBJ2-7	TGTGCCAGCAGCCTACTCCACGAGCAGTACTTC	CASSLLHEQYF
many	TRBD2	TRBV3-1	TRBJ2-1	TGTGCCAGCAGCCAAGGCAGCGGGAGGAACAATGAGCAGTTCTTC	CASSQGSGRNNEQFF
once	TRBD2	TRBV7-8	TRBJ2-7	TGTGCCAGCACGGCGGGAGGGCCGACCTACGAGCAGTACTTC	CASTAGGPTYEQYF
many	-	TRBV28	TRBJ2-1	TGTGCCAGCAGTACCTCAGGGGACCCCGCGTCCTATGAGCAGTTCTTC	CASSTSGDPASYEQFF
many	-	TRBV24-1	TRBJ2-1	TGTGCCACCAGTGATTTAGGAGGGGGCGATGAGCAGTTCTTC	CATSDLGGGDEQFF
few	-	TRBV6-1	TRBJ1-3	TGTGCCAGCAGCCGAAGAAGGGGGGTAACGGGAAACACCATATATTTT	CASSRRRGVTGNTIYF